What follows describes a single T cell receptor beta chain. Random hexamers primed reverse transcription of roughly 0.45 to 1 ug RNA. TCRdb passed the immunoSEQ multiplex PCR reads through MiXCR, listing each CDR3 protein once. Among fewer than 70,000 distinct CDR3 sequences listed, 95% were seen once. This entry comes from a study of CD8 T cells in Susac syndrome. V was pared by 6 bases and J by 4 bases, with 7 bases between. Germline CDR1 is MDHEN and CDR2 is SYDVKM. This CDR3 region has 12 residues. Healthy donors constituted the control group, matched for age and sex. This receptor was obtained from a human donor in good health. The V call is TRBV28, the J call TRBJ1-5, with unresolved D. The sequenced material came from CD8+ T cells from PBMCs. The CDR3 bases are TGTGCCAGCAGCCATCAGAATCAGCCCCAGCATTTT. Protein product: CASSHQNQPQHF.